This T cell receptor beta chain was captured by sequencing in a study of healthy donors' naive CD4 and CD8 T cells. CD4+CD8-CD45RO-CD45RA+ cells were naive CD4+; CD8+CD4-CD45RA+CD27bright cells were naive CD8+. The germline gives CDR1 SQVTM, CDR2 ANQGSEA. CDR3 size: 17 residues. The ends were cut back, 1 base at V and 0 bases at J, with 13 bases in the middle. A linear amplification protocol produced the TCR libraries from about 510 ng of total RNA. TCRdb re-called the reads through MiXCR, storing one row per CDR3 protein. The sample yields 200,000 or so distinct CDR3 sequences, under 85% seen once. The chain has TRBV29-1 and TRBJ2-6, with a possible D match to TRBD1 (5 bases). This clonotype was obtained from a pool of human donors in good health; the sample pools cells from several healthy donors. Sequencing was performed on naive CD4+ and CD8+ T cells sorted from blood, pooled from several donors. CDR3 DNA sequence: TGCAGCGTTGAAGGAGGACACCCCAGCTCTGGGGCCAACGTCCTGACTTTC. It specifies CSVEGGHPSSGANVLTF.